The next 10 T cell receptor beta chains were all read from a single sample in a study of shared clonotypes between healthy human individuals (dated by TCRdb to about 2020). Receptor amplification or capture employed the immunoSEQ multiplex PCR assay. TCRdb provides this immuneACCESS table in a form limited to in-frame rearrangements. Some clones are lacking; in checked studies, under half of them reflect an unresolved V gene, and why the rest are absent is not known. For this sample there are around 350,000 clones; around four fifths appear just once. The top ten clones comprise roughly 10% of the sample. The specimen sequenced was memory CD4+ T cells sorted from blood. The cell subset or site label for this specimen denotes: CD45RA-negative fraction. These TCRs come from a man younger than 40 in good health.

This chain joins TRBV5-4 and TRBJ2-7; the D call may be TRBD1 or TRBD2 (6 bases each). Trimming left V 4 bases short and J 6 bases short, with 23 bases between. This CDR3 region has 16 residues. Germline CDR1 and CDR2: SGHNT and YYREEE (reference sequence). The CDR3: CASSPMAGQGSGEQYF. The CDR3 DNA reads TGTGCCAGCAGCCCCATGGCGGGGCAGGGGAGTGGCGAGCAGTACTTC. The entire variable domain, with the rest obtained from reference TRBV5-4 and TRBJ2-7, is as follows: ETGVTQSPTHLIKTRGQQVTLRCSSQSGHNTVSWYQQALGQGPQFIFQYYREEENGRGNFPPRFSGLQFPNYSSELNVNALELDDSALYLCASSPMAGQGSGEQYFGPGTRLTVT.

This clone has just a few counts. This chain joins TRBV18 and TRBJ2-5, with D maybe TRBD1 (5 bases). This CDR3 comprises 13 residues. In germline, CDR1 is KGHSH, CDR2 LQKENI. The V end was cut by 8 bases, the J end by 0 bases, with 10 bases between. The CDR3 is CASLRQYQETQYF. The CDR3 nucleotides are TGTGCCAGCCTACGACAGTACCAAGAGACCCAGTACTTC.

This sequence joins TRBV6-1 and TRBJ2-2; D assignment may be TRBD1 or TRBD2 (5 bases each). Between the trimmed V and J ends, which lost 2 bases and 4 bases, there was a span of 11 bases. CDR3 length: 15 amino acids. Germline values: CDR1 MNHNS, CDR2 SASEGT. The CDR3 region has the DNA TGTGCCAGCAGTGAAAGATCGGGGCTCACCGGGGAGCTGTTTTTT. This sequence encodes CASSERSGLTGELFF.

The table lists this clone with a count of one. The chain recombines TRBV5-1 with TRBJ2-7; D is possibly TRBD1 or TRBD2 (5 bases each). Per the germline V gene, CDR1 is SGHRS and CDR2 is YFSETQ. Trimming stripped 1 base from V and 0 bases from J, with 11 bases between. There are 15 residues in the CDR3. The CDR3 coding sequence is TGCGCCAGCAGCTTGATTATGGGGGTCTCCTACGAGCAGTACTTC. It codes for CASSLIMGVSYEQYF.

This chain links TRBV7-9 with TRBJ1-5; 7 bases match TRBD1. V gave up 1 base and J gave up 0 bases; unmatched junction bases: 3. The CDR3 spans 16 residues. Germline V gives CDR1 SEHNR, CDR2 FQNEAQ (reference sequence). The CDR3 DNA reads as TGTGCCAGCAGCTTAGGGGGGACAGTTAGCAATCAGCCCCAGCATTTT. Translating gives CASSLGGTVSNQPQHF.

The rearrangement links TRBV7-9 to TRBJ2-7; TRBD1 agrees at 9 bases. CDR1 and CDR2 (germline): SEHNR, FQNEAQ (reference sequence). CDR3 length: 14 amino acids. Trimming cost V 5 bases and J 4 bases; bases outside gene matches: 6. CDR3 loop: CASSARDRAYEQYF. In DNA, the CDR3 is TGTGCCAGCAGCGCCCGGGACAGGGCGTACGAGCAGTACTTC.

This clone appeared a few times. Other DNA sequences in the sample encode the same CDR3. V usage is TRBV9 and J usage is TRBJ2-1; 14 bases line up with TRBD2. CDR1 SGDLS and CDR2 YYNGEE come from the germline V gene. The CDR3 extends over 18 amino acids. Trimming cost V 0 bases and J 3 bases; bases outside gene matches: 5. This CDR3 is CASSVGLAGGPSYNEQFF. In DNA, the CDR3 is TGTGCCAGCAGCGTAGGACTAGCGGGAGGGCCAAGCTACAATGAGCAGTTCTTC.

Here the CDR3 DNA reads TGTGCCAGCAGCTTAGAGGGGGACTTCTACAATGAGCAGTTCTTC. This translates into CASSLEGDFYNEQFF. The J gene is TRBJ2-1, the V gene TRBV7-2; D is tentatively TRBD1 or TRBD2 (6 bases each). CDR1 and CDR2 from the germline V gene are SGHTA and FQGNSA. The CDR3 consists of 15 residues. Trimming took off 1 base at V and 3 bases at J, with 10 bases between the two ends.

This chain links TRBV28 with TRBJ2-3; D possibly matches TRBD1 or TRBD2 (6 bases each). This CDR3 region has 17 residues. CDR1 and CDR2 from the germline V gene are MDHEN and SYDVKM. Trimming took 4 bases from V and 0 from J, leaving 17 bases between them. CDR3 sequence (DNA): TGTGCCAGCAGTTCGGGGGCCAATTGGGGAAGCACAGATACGCAGTATTTT. It encodes CASSSGANWGSTDTQYF. The full variable domain, rest sourced from reference TRBV28 and TRBJ2-3, is DVKVTQSSRYLVKRTGEKVFLECVQDMDHENMFWYRQDPGLGLRLIYFSYDVKMKEKGDIPEGYSVSREKKERFSLILESASTNQTSMYLCASSSGANWGSTDTQYFGPGTRLTVL.

V gene TRBV6-6 combines with J gene TRBJ1-5, with 8 bases identical to TRBD1. With 2 bases clipped from V and 7 bases from J, the junction kept 10 bases outside the gene matches. CDR1 and CDR2 (germline): MNHNY, SVGAGI (reference sequence). The length of the CDR3 is 16 residues. CDR3 protein: CASSYPRQGKGQPQHF. CDR3 coding DNA: TGTGCCAGCAGTTACCCTCGACAGGGGAAAGGGCAGCCCCAGCATTTT.